This T cell receptor beta chain came from a study of T cells in Graves' hyperthyroidism and ophthalmopathy. The V gene's germline CDR1 is SGHTS and CDR2 YDEGEE. The CDR3 has 15 amino acids. Trimming cost V 4 bases and J 5 bases; bases outside gene matches: 11. RNA transcripts gave rise to amplified TCR beta CDR3 regions. First-round RT-PCR targeting the TCR CDR3 was performed with the HTBI primer set. TCRdb itself ran the multiplex PCR reads through MiXCR, one entry per CDR3 protein. The table includes 300,000 to 450,000 distinct CDR3 sequences, around 14% detected once. Exclusions: uncontrolled infection, other autoimmune disease, pregnancy, lactation. Diagnosis relied on clinical symptoms, serum thyroxine and TRAb, thyroid ultrasound and orbital computed tomography. General study results and limits: A model of 13 V-J pairs discriminated ophthalmopathy from stable hyperthyroidism.

A note on this clonotype: Its specificity is not known.

The clonotype was recovered from a young woman with Graves' hyperthyroidism that later progressed to Graves' ophthalmopathy. The chain joins TRBV5-8 to TRBJ1-2, with 7 bases aligning to TRBD1. The sample was blood. The CDR3 spells CASSDTGTEIYGYTF. For the CDR3, the DNA is TGTGCCAGCAGCGATACCGGGACAGAGATTTATGGCTACACCTTC.